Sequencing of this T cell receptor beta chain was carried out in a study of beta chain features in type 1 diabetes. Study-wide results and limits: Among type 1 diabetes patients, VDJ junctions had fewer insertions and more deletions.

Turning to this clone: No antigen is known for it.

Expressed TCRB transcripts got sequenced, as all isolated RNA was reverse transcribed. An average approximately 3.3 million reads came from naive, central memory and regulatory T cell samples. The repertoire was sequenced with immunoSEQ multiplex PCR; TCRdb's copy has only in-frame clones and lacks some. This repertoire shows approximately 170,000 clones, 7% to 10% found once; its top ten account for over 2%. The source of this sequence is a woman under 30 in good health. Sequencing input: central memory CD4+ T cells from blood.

CDR3 coding DNA: TGTGCCAGCAGTCCGGGACAGGGTCCCTATGGCTACACCTTC. As protein: CASSPGQGPYGYTF. V gene TRBV7-2 combines with J gene TRBJ1-2; 9 bases fit TRBD1. This CDR3 has 14 residues. Germline V gene sequence: CDR1 SGHTA, CDR2 FQGNSA. V was clipped by 6 bases and J by 4 bases; unmatched bases: 6.